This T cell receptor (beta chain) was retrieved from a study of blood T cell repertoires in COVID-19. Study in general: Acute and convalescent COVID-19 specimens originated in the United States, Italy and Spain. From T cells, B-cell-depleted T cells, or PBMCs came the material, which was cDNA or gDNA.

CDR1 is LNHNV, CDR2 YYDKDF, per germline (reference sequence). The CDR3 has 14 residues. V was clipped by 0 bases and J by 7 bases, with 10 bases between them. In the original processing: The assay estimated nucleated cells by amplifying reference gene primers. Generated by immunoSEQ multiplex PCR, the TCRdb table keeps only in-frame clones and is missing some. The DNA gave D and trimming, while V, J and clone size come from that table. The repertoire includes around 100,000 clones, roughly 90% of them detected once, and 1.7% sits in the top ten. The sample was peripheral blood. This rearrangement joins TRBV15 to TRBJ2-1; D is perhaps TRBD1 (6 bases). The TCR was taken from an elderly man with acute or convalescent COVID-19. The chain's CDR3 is CATSRDLGGNEQFF. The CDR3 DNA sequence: TGTGCCACCAGCAGAGATCTAGGGGGTAATGAGCAGTTCTTC.